This entry lists 14 T cell receptor beta chains sequenced from one sample in a study of early T cells in non-severe SARS-CoV-2 infection. TCRdb re-called the 5' RACE reads through MiXCR, storing one row per CDR3 protein. Of more than 50,000 distinct CDR3 sequences listed, around 5.6% are singletons. Sequencing was performed on whole blood. These receptors all stem from an adult who was a healthcare worker with PCR-confirmed SARS-CoV-2 infection or an uninfected control (not recorded which).

The table lists this clonotype with many counts. The rearrangement joins TRBV4-1 to TRBJ1-1; D remains unclear. CDR1 MGHRA and CDR2 YSYEKL come from the germline V gene. The V gene lost 5 bases and the J gene lost 7 bases, with 20 bases spanning the gap. This CDR3 has 15 amino acids. As DNA, the CDR3 is TGCGCCAGCAGCTTGTGGACGGCCGGGCCCTTTGAAGCTTTCTTT. This codes for CASSLWTAGPFEAFF.

This clonotype came up a few times. The chain couples TRBV12-3 or TRBV12-4 to TRBJ2-7, with D uncertain. The V gene lost 5 bases and the J gene lost 7 bases, with 24 bases spanning the gap. The CDR3 has 16 amino acids. CDR3 nucleotide sequence: TGTGCCAGCAGTCCATCCGGATTAGGTGGCAGCCAGGAGCAGTACTTC. This codes for CASSPSGLGGSQEQYF.

This clonotype was observed at least ten times. V is TRBV7-9 and J is TRBJ1-1; D not resolved. The ends were cut back, 5 bases at V and 3 bases at J, with 10 bases in the middle. Germline CDR1 and CDR2: SEHNR and FQNEAQ (reference sequence). The CDR3 extends over 13 amino acids. The CDR3 nucleotides read TGTGCCAGCAGCGATCCGGGAGACACTGAAGCTTTCTTT. Translation gives CASSDPGDTEAFF.

There are many counts of this clonotype. V and J are TRBV2 and TRBJ1-2; 8 bases fit TRBD1. Germline lookup yields CDR1 SNHLY and CDR2 FYNNEI. With 4 bases clipped from V and 5 bases from J, the junction kept 12 bases outside the gene matches. The length of the CDR3 is 16 residues. The CDR3 region is CASSGGQGTTGYGYTF. The DNA for the CDR3 is TGTGCCAGCAGTGGCGGACAGGGTACAACCGGTTATGGCTACACCTTC.

Comment on this clonotype: This may be a read error: a much more frequent sequence differs by one nucleotide. The missing conserved phenylalanine or tryptophan at the end of this CDR3 makes a read error likely. The chain combines TRBV12-3 or TRBV12-4 with TRBJ2-1, with unresolved D. The CDR3 totals 10 residues. Deletions cut 3 bases from V and 9 bases from J, with 3 bases between. Written as DNA, the CDR3 is TGTGCCAGCAGTTTCGGTGAGCAGTTCTCC. Its protein product is CASSFGEQFS.

This clonotype came up many times. The chain uses TRBV30 and TRBJ1-1, with D uncertain. Trimming stripped 0 bases from V and 1 base from J, with 6 bases between. The CDR3 loop spans 13 amino acids. Germline lookup yields CDR1 GTSNPN and CDR2 SVGIG (reference sequence). The CDR3 DNA sequence: TGTGCCTGGAGTGTCAAGGGGAACACTGAAGCTTTCTTT. This gives the protein CAWSVKGNTEAFF.

This clonotype was found many times. The chain has TRBV4-3 and TRBJ1-5; possible D gene TRBD1, 5 bases. The CDR3 spans 15 residues. CDR1 and CDR2 (germline): LGHNA, YSLEER. V lost 5 bases to trimming and J lost 1 base, with 12 bases between them. CDR3 in amino acids: CASSGDALSNQPQHF. CDR3 bases: TGCGCCAGCAGCGGGGACGCCTTAAGCAATCAGCCCCAGCATTTT.

The chain has TRBV2 and TRBJ1-2; D call uncertain. The CDR3 spans 13 residues. Germline values: CDR1 SNHLY, CDR2 FYNNEI. Trimming shortened V by 2 bases and J by 8 bases, and 12 bases separated the two germline ends. The CDR3 loop is CASSETPSRGYTF. The DNA of the CDR3 is TGTGCCAGCAGTGAAACGCCCTCCCGGGGCTACACCTTC.

This clonotype came up many times. V is TRBV27 and J is TRBJ1-1; no clear D. CDR1 is MNHEY, CDR2 SMNVEV, per germline (reference sequence). The CDR3 extends over 13 amino acids. Trimming removed 5 bases from V and 10 bases from J, with 17 bases in between. For the CDR3, the DNA is TGTGCCAGCAGTCCCCGTCCCCGGGAACGAGCTTTCTTT. This sequence encodes CASSPRPRERAFF.

This clonotype was seen repeatedly, ten times or more. V usage is TRBV2 and J usage is TRBJ2-7; D is perhaps TRBD2 (6 bases). The V and J ends lost 6 bases and 3 bases respectively, with 15 bases between them. CDR3 size: 14 residues. Germline assignment: CDR1 SNHLY and CDR2 FYNNEI. CDR3 sequence reads: CASRGRLVGYEQYF. CDR3 nucleotide sequence: TGTGCCAGCAGGGGACGACTAGTCGGCTACGAGCAGTACTTC.

This clonotype was counted only a few times. The chain combines TRBV6-1 with TRBJ2-7; 11 nucleotides match TRBD2. The CDR3 is 14 residues long. V lost 10 bases to trimming and J lost 6 bases; unmatched junction nucleotides: 11. Germline-derived CDR1 and CDR2 are MNHNS and SASEGT. In nucleotides, the CDR3 is TGTGCCACCACGGCACTAGCGGGAGTAGGCGAGCAGTACTTC. Amino acid sequence: CATTALAGVGEQYF.

This clonotype was recorded many times. The J gene is TRBJ1-2, the V gene TRBV7-2, with TRBD1 identical over 8 bases. Germline CDR1 reads SGHTA; CDR2 reads FQGNSA. The CDR3 length is 11 residues. Trimming took 10 bases from V and 8 from J; bases not matched to a gene: 6. For the CDR3, the DNA is TGTGCCACCGAGGACAGGGACGGCTACACCTTC. Protein product: CATEDRDGYTF. Full variable domain (outside the CDR3, taken from reference TRBV7-2 and TRBJ1-2): GAGVSQSPSNKVTEKGKDVELRCDPISGHTALYWYRQSLGQGLEFLIYFQGNSAPDKSGLPSDRFSAERTGGSVSTLTIQRTQQEDSAVYLCATEDRDGYTFGSGTRLTVV.

This clonotype has a count of ten or more. The junction does not match germline at one end; this may be a read error. The J gene is TRBJ1-6, the V gene TRBV7-9, with TRBD1 as a possible D gene (6 bases). This CDR3 has 16 amino acids. The germline gives CDR1 SEHNR, CDR2 FQNEAQ (reference sequence). CDR3: CASSLHPGAKFSPLHF. CDR3 sequence (DNA): TGTGCCAGCAGCTTACACCCGGGGGCGAAATTTTCACCCCTCCATTTT.

This clonotype was detected ten times or more. The rearrangement links TRBV7-2 to TRBJ2-3; D could derive from TRBD1 or TRBD2 (5 bases each). CDR1 is SGHTA and CDR2 is FQGNSA in the germline V gene. The CDR3 runs to 16 residues. The V and J ends lost 0 bases and 1 base respectively, with 11 bases between them. The CDR3 nucleotides read TGTGCCAGCAGCTTAGCTCCGGGACCAGGCACAGATACGCAGTATTTT. Protein product: CASSLAPGPGTDTQYF. Together with reference TRBV7-2 and TRBJ2-3, the CDR3 gives the full variable domain: GAGVSQSPSNKVTEKGKDVELRCDPISGHTALYWYRQSLGQGLEFLIYFQGNSAPDKSGLPSDRFSAERTGGSVSTLTIQRTQQEDSAVYLCASSLAPGPGTDTQYFGPGTRLTVL.